These 7 T cell receptor beta chains were all obtained from the same sample, sequenced in a study of T cell changes during pregnancy in multiple sclerosis. Sequencing was performed with immunoSEQ multiplex PCR; in TCRdb, only in-frame clones are kept and a portion is missing. The sample carries around 3,500 clones, over 75% recorded once. The sample was CD8+ T cells from peripheral blood mononuclear cells, taken in the first trimester of pregnancy. These receptors were taken from a female donor in good health, enrolled as a control in a pregnancy study.

The rearrangement uses TRBV4-1 and TRBJ2-7; the D gene is possibly TRBD2 (5 bases). Germline assignment: CDR1 MGHRA and CDR2 YSYEKL. V was shortened by 0 bases and J by 4 bases, with 7 bases between the two germline ends. The CDR3 loop spans 13 amino acids. CDR3 in amino acids: CASSQDSGYEQYF. Written as DNA, the CDR3 is TGCGCCAGCAGCCAAGATTCGGGGTACGAGCAGTACTTC.

V and J are TRBV19 and TRBJ2-1; 7 nucleotides match TRBD1. CDR1 and CDR2 (germline): LNHDA, SQIVND (reference sequence). The ends lost 7 bases at V and 7 bases at J; junction bases unmatched: 7. This CDR3 comprises 13 residues. The CDR3 DNA reads TGTGCCAGTACCTCGACAGGGTGGAATGAGCAGTTCTTC. Encoded protein: CASTSTGWNEQFF.

The CDR3 spells CASSYKGDTEAFF. The CDR3 DNA reads as TGTGCCAGCAGTTACAAGGGGGACACTGAAGCTTTCTTT. The chain is built from TRBV6-5 and TRBJ1-1; D perhaps matches TRBD1 (6 bases). Germline V gene data show CDR1 as MNHEY and CDR2 as SVGAGI. V was trimmed by 2 bases and J by 3 bases, leaving 7 bases between them. The CDR3 extends over 13 amino acids.

By share, this clone counts as large. The chain links TRBV6-4 to TRBJ2-1, with 10 bases that match TRBD2. In germline, CDR1 is MRHNA, CDR2 SNTAGT. Losses at the gene ends were 4 bases for V and 4 bases for J; bases not matched to a gene: 4. The CDR3 is 15 residues long. CDR3 sequence: CASSAASGRYNEQFF. The CDR3 DNA follows: TGTGCCAGCAGTGCGGCTAGCGGGAGATACAATGAGCAGTTCTTC.

Written as DNA, the CDR3 is TGTGCCAGCAGTTTATCCTTAGCGGGGTATGAGACCCAGTACTTC. Translating it yields CASSLSLAGYETQYF. The J gene is TRBJ2-5, the V gene TRBV27; TRBD2 matches 8 bases. The CDR3 extends over 15 amino acids. Germline V gene data show CDR1 as MNHEY and CDR2 as SMNVEV (reference sequence). V gave up 0 bases and J gave up 5 bases; unmatched junction bases: 5.

V usage is TRBV14 and J usage is TRBJ1-2; 9 nucleotides line up with TRBD1. Germline loops: CDR1 SGHDN, CDR2 FVKESK. V was clipped by 3 bases and J by 8 bases; unmatched bases: 7. The CDR3 totals 14 residues. CDR3 loop: CASSQGQGMGGYTF. The CDR3 DNA follows: TGTGCCAGCAGCCAGGGACAGGGCATGGGGGGCTACACCTTC.

The chain links TRBV11-1 to TRBJ1-2, with 7 bases matching TRBD1. CDR3 length: 16 residues. The V and J ends lost 1 base and 6 bases, in that order; junction bases with no gene match: 11. Germline V gene data show CDR1 as SGHAT and CDR2 as FQDESV (reference sequence). This CDR3 is CASSLGPGQLTDGYTF. DNA for the CDR3: TGTGCCAGCAGCTTAGGTCCGGGACAGTTGACGGATGGCTACACCTTC.